A single sample gave rise to the 4 T cell receptor beta chains below, sequenced in a study of molecular identifiers for immune sequencing clone quantification. TCRdb redid the calling of the PCR reads with MiXCR, one entry per CDR3 protein. This sample has tens of thousands of distinct CDR3 sequences, with 15% to 20% found just once. Sequenced: naive CD8+ T cells from blood, with Jurkat cell RNA spiked in. Subset: FACS-sorted CD8+CD4-CCR7+CD45RA+ naive T cells. These receptors were collected from a human donor in good health. Some libraries in this study had Jurkat cell RNA spiked in.

Note on this clonotype: Given a much more abundant clone one base away, this may be a read error. The genes are TRBV28 and TRBJ2-5; 13 bases fit TRBD2. The CDR3 covers 17 residues. V lost 7 bases to trimming and J lost 0 bases; unmatched junction nucleotides: 8. Germline V CDR1 and CDR2: MDHEN, SYDVKM. The CDR3 sequence is CASIPGTSGTYQETQYF. As DNA, the CDR3 is TGTGCCAGCATTCCAGGGACTAGCGGGACATACCAAGAGACCCAGTACTTC. Combining the CDR3 with reference TRBV28 and TRBJ2-5 gives the whole variable domain DVKVTQSSRYLVKRTGEKVFLECVQDMDHENMFWYRQDPGLGLRLIYFSYDVKMKEKGDIPEGYSVSREKKERFSLILESASTNQTSMYLCASIPGTSGTYQETQYFGPGTRLLVL.

This chain connects TRBV6-5 to TRBJ1-5; the D gene is possibly TRBD1 (5 bases). The CDR3 contains 15 residues. V was trimmed by 0 bases and J by 9 bases, leaving 15 bases between them. Germline CDR1 reads MNHEY; CDR2 reads SVGAGI. CDR3: CASSYSVGGTGPQHF. The CDR3 DNA is TGTGCCAGCAGTTACTCGGTTGGGGGAACCGGGCCCCAGCATTTT.

This clonotype has ten or more counts. This chain uses TRBV28 with TRBJ1-4; the D is unclear. The CDR3 is 15 residues long. CDR1 and CDR2 from the germline V gene are MDHEN and SYDVKM. The ends were cut back, 5 bases at V and 7 bases at J, with 17 bases in the middle. In DNA form, the CDR3 reads TGTGCCAGCAGTCCACAGCCTTGGGCAGGTGAAAAACTGTTTTTT. Amino acids: CASSPQPWAGEKLFF.

At least ten counts were recorded for this clonotype. The V gene is TRBV12-3 or TRBV12-4, the J gene TRBJ2-5; D not certain. V lost 6 bases and J lost 2, with 10 bases in between. The CDR3 sequence is 13 residues long. CDR3 sequence (DNA): TGTGCCAGCAGGGCGAGCGAGCAAGAGACCCAGTACTTC. This gives the protein CASRASEQETQYF.